Presented here are 11 T cell receptor beta chains from one specimen sequenced in a study of control samples from healthy donors and cancer patients. Sequencing used immunoSEQ multiplex PCR; TCRdb keeps in-frame clones, though not all of them. The profile shows about 2,400 clones, approximately 97% of them singletons. Sequencing was carried out using PBMCs. These receptors were collected from a man in his sixties or seventies with head and neck cancer.

The chain uses TRBV2 and TRBJ2-1; D gene ambiguous. CDR1 and CDR2 from the germline V gene are SNHLY and FYNNEI. The ends were cut back, 4 bases at V and 4 bases at J, with 5 bases in the middle. This CDR3 region has 12 residues. The CDR3: CASSVRYNEQFF. CDR3 DNA sequence: TGTGCCAGCAGTGTTCGGTACAATGAGCAGTTCTTC.

This clone has only one observation. The same CDR3 is also encoded by other DNA sequences in this sample. CDR3 sequence reads: CASSLESPQREKLFF. In nucleotides, the CDR3 is TGTGCCAGCTCACTCGAGAGCCCTCAACGGGAAAAACTGTTTTTT. The chain uses TRBV18 and TRBJ1-4; D is unclear. This CDR3 spans 15 amino acids. V lost 4 bases to trimming and J lost 8 bases, with 17 bases between them. Looked up from germline, CDR1 is KGHSH and CDR2 is LQKENI.

The chain uses TRBV7-2 and TRBJ1-4; possible D gene TRBD1, 6 bases. Trimming took 0 bases from V and 3 from J, leaving 8 bases between them. CDR1 SGHTA and CDR2 FQGNSA come from the germline V gene. The CDR3 contains 15 residues. The CDR3 DNA follows: TGTGCCAGCAGCTTAGCGGGGGCGGCTAATGAAAAACTGTTTTTT. Translated, it gives CASSLAGAANEKLFF.

This clone came up once. This chain uses TRBV19 with TRBJ2-1; the D gene could be TRBD1 or TRBD2 (5 bases each). Between the trimmed V and J ends, which lost 7 bases and 7 bases, there was a span of 23 bases. The length of the CDR3 is 16 residues. Germline V gene sequence: CDR1 LNHDA, CDR2 SQIVND (reference sequence). Here the CDR3 DNA reads TGTGCCAGTAACTCTCAGGGACGACGGATGGGGAATGAGCAGTTCTTC. Translated: CASNSQGRRMGNEQFF.

V is TRBV3-1 (or the pseudogene TRBV3-2) and J is TRBJ2-5; D is possibly TRBD2 (5 bases). The CDR3 loop spans 14 amino acids. Germline CDR1 LGHDT, CDR2 YNNKEL (reference sequence). Trimming shortened V by 3 bases and J by 0 bases, and 8 bases separated the two germline ends. This chain's CDR3 is CASSQLRDQETQYF. The DNA of the CDR3 is TGTGCCAGCAGCCAGTTGCGGGACCAAGAGACCCAGTACTTC.

The chain is built from TRBV6-5 and TRBJ2-7; possible D gene TRBD2, 5 bases. The CDR3 consists of 14 residues. Looked up from germline, CDR1 is MNHEY and CDR2 is SVGAGI. Trimming pared 1 base from V and 7 bases from J, leaving 14 bases between. CDR3 DNA sequence: TGTGCCAGCAGTTACTGGCAGCAAGGAGGAGAGCAGTACTTC. Protein product: CASSYWQQGGEQYF.

The chain uses TRBV11-3 and TRBJ1-1, with D maybe TRBD1 (6 bases). CDR3 length: 13 residues. Trimming cost V 5 bases and J 11 bases, with 18 bases left between them. The V gene's germline CDR1 is SGHNT and CDR2 YENEEA. CDR3 bases: TGTGCCAGCAGCCAGGACAGCGGCGTGGATGCTTTCTTT. Translated: CASSQDSGVDAFF.

The genes are TRBV24-1 and TRBJ1-5, with 8 bases matching TRBD1. This CDR3 contains 18 residues. V was clipped by 2 bases and J by 0 bases; unmatched bases: 8. Germline values: CDR1 KGHDR, CDR2 SFDVKD. In DNA, the CDR3 is TGTGCCACCAGTGATTCAGGACAGGGTCTGTATAGCAATCAGCCCCAGCATTTT. Translated: CATSDSGQGLYSNQPQHF.

The chain recombines TRBV19 with TRBJ1-1; D call uncertain. The germline gives CDR1 LNHDA, CDR2 SQIVND (reference sequence). With 5 bases removed from V and 5 bases from J, the gap between germline ends came to 15 bases. The CDR3 has 14 residues. In DNA form, the CDR3 reads TGTGCCAGTAGTCCGGGCGGACCCCGTACTGAAGCTTTCTTT. It translates to CASSPGGPRTEAFF.

The rearrangement uses TRBV11-3 and TRBJ2-7; 9 bases line up with TRBD1. The germline CDR1 and CDR2 sequences are SGHNT and YENEEA. The ends lost 5 bases at V and 7 bases at J; junction bases unmatched: 21. The length of the CDR3 is 18 residues. CDR3 in amino acids: CASSHVGQGRTSPREQYF. CDR3 nucleotide sequence: TGTGCCAGCAGCCATGTGGGACAGGGTCGCACCTCTCCTCGTGAGCAGTACTTC.

J is TRBJ1-5 and V is TRBV24-1; D is possibly TRBD1 (5 bases). Germline loops: CDR1 KGHDR, CDR2 SFDVKD. Trimming left V 7 bases short and J 2 bases short, with 11 bases between. The CDR3 runs 14 residues. In DNA form, the CDR3 reads TGTGCCACCAGCCGGGGGTTGGGCAATCAGCCCCAGCATTTT. This gives the protein CATSRGLGNQPQHF.